The 26 T cell receptor beta chains in this list originate from one sample, sequenced in a study of blood T cell repertoires in COVID-19. Sequenced by immunoSEQ multiplex PCR; TCRdb stores in-frame clones only, minus some. The table has about 160,000 clones, 80% seen once. The material sequenced was PBMCs or T cells enriched from blood (not recorded which). The receptor source for this set is a woman in her sixties who had recovered from COVID-19.

This chain joins TRBV6-5 and TRBJ1-3, with 7 positions matching TRBD1. The CDR3 runs 13 residues. The ends lost 11 bases at V and 3 bases at J; junction bases unmatched: 7. Germline V gene sequence: CDR1 MNHEY, CDR2 SVGAGI. CDR3 DNA: TGTGCCGGAAGACAGGGAGGTGGAAACACCATATATTTT. It translates to CAGRQGGGNTIYF.

The rearrangement joins TRBV7-2 to TRBJ1-2; TRBD1 matches 7 bases. The CDR3 has 14 residues. The ends lost 5 bases at V and 8 bases at J; junction bases unmatched: 11. Germline CDR1 SGHTA, CDR2 FQGNSA. The CDR3 DNA reads TGTGCCAGCAGCCCGACAGGGCAAGGGAAAGGCTACACCTTC. This codes for CASSPTGQGKGYTF.

This clone appeared once. The chain has TRBV28 and TRBJ1-1; D ambiguous. There are 12 residues in the CDR3. Germline V gene data show CDR1 as MDHEN and CDR2 as SYDVKM. The V and J ends lost 10 bases and 5 bases respectively, with 14 bases between them. CDR3 nucleotides: TGTGCCACAATGGTATCGGGTACTGAAGCTTTCTTT. It yields the protein CATMVSGTEAFF.

This rearrangement joins TRBV29-1 to TRBJ1-5; 10 nucleotides match TRBD1. The V and J ends lost 5 bases and 4 bases, in that order; junction bases with no gene match: 5. The germline CDR1 and CDR2 sequences are SQVTM and ANQGSEA. The CDR3 spans 14 residues. The CDR3 nucleotides read TGCAGCGTTTCCGGGACAGGGGCAAATCAGCCCCAGCATTTT. Translating it yields CSVSGTGANQPQHF.

This clone has just a few counts. This chain joins TRBV12-3 or TRBV12-4 and TRBJ1-1, with 7 bases fitting TRBD1. The V segment lost 5 bases and the J segment 8 bases; nucleotides outside the gene matches: 8. CDR3 size: 13 residues. The CDR3 is CASSDTGVAEAFF. The CDR3, as DNA: TGTGCCAGCAGTGACACAGGGGTGGCCGAAGCTTTCTTT.

The chain joins TRBV5-1 to TRBJ2-3; TRBD2 matches at 8 bases. CDR1 and CDR2 from the germline V gene are SGHRS and YFSETQ. J lost 2 bases, V lost 4 bases, and 9 bases had no gene match. The length of the CDR3 is 16 residues. The CDR3 reads CASSGLGGGPTDTQYF. The CDR3 region has the DNA TGCGCCAGCAGCGGGTTGGGCGGGGGGCCCACAGATACGCAGTATTTT.

This rearrangement joins TRBV19 to TRBJ1-5; possibly TRBD1 for D (6 bases). V dropped 4 bases and J dropped 0 bases, with 10 bases sitting between them. CDR1 LNHDA and CDR2 SQIVND come from the germline V gene (reference sequence). The CDR3 runs 15 residues. The CDR3 DNA is TGTGCCAGTAGTAGGACAGTTAATAGCAATCAGCCCCAGCATTTT. Protein: CASSRTVNSNQPQHF.

The CDR3 sequence: CASRTPDTLNTEAFF. Here the CDR3 DNA reads TGTGCCAGCAGAACACCGGACACCTTGAACACTGAAGCTTTCTTT. The chain combines TRBV21-1 with TRBJ1-1; the table's D call TRBD1 went unverified against the DNA. TRBV21-1 counts as a pseudogene. The CDR3 consists of 15 residues.

The CDR3 nucleotides read TGTGCCAGCAGTGAAGCATCAGGGAACACTGAAGCTTTCTTT. It is translated as CASSEASGNTEAFF. The chain employs TRBV6-1 and TRBJ1-1; D is ambiguous. Germline V gene data show CDR1 as MNHNS and CDR2 as SASEGT. V shed 0 bases and J shed 1 base, with 6 bases lying between them. This CDR3 is built from 14 residues.

This chain connects TRBV21-1 to TRBJ1-3. TRBV21-1 is reported as a pseudogene. This CDR3 contains 20 residues. The CDR3 nucleotides read TGTGCCAGCACCCAAGGGCAGTCGGCGATCATTCGGGGAGCGGGAAACACCATATATTTT. Protein product: CASTQGQSAIIRGAGNTIYF.

The genes are TRBV6-1 and TRBJ1-1; D gene uncertain. This CDR3 is 14 amino acids long. Germline CDR1 and CDR2: MNHNS and SASEGT. V dropped 2 bases and J dropped 7 bases, with 14 bases sitting between them. CDR3 DNA: TGTGCCAGCAGTGAAAGACGGGTCGCCAGTGAAGCTTTCTTT. It translates to CASSERRVASEAFF.

The chain combines TRBV30 with TRBJ2-3; 7 positions agree with TRBD2. Per germline, CDR1 GTSNPN and CDR2 SVGIG (reference sequence). Trimming took 2 bases from V and 1 from J; bases not matched to a gene: 9. The CDR3 is 16 residues long. CDR3 protein: CAWSCPRGSCTDTQYF. The CDR3 nucleotides read TGTGCCTGGAGTTGCCCGCGGGGGTCTTGCACAGATACGCAGTATTTT.

CDR3 protein: CASSGGPGGSDEQYF. CDR3 in DNA: TGTGCCAGCAGTGGGGGGCCTGGAGGCAGCGACGAGCAGTACTTC. The V gene is TRBV2, the J gene TRBJ2-7; tentative D call: TRBD1 (6 bases). Germline V gene data show CDR1 as SNHLY and CDR2 as FYNNEI. The CDR3 loop spans 15 amino acids. V lost 4 bases and J lost 5, with 18 bases in between.

This chain joins TRBV27 and TRBJ1-5; no clear D. The ends were cut back, 4 bases at V and 9 bases at J, with 19 bases in the middle. This CDR3 region has 15 residues. The germline V gene has CDR1 MNHEY and CDR2 SMNVEV (reference sequence). CDR3 amino acids: CASSSRAGKPPPQHF. In DNA, the CDR3 is TGTGCCAGCAGTTCCCGGGCGGGCAAGCCTCCGCCCCAGCATTTT.

Here the CDR3 reads CASSSRDREPYGYTF. CDR3 in DNA: TGTGCCAGCAGCTCCCGGGACAGGGAACCTTATGGCTACACCTTC. The chain is built from TRBV11-2 and TRBJ1-2, with 9 bases aligning to TRBD1. The V and J ends lost 4 bases and 5 bases, in that order; junction bases with no gene match: 8. The CDR3 totals 15 residues. Germline CDR1 SGHAT, CDR2 FQNNGV.

The chain combines TRBV4-2 with TRBJ2-7; 8 bases match TRBD2. CDR3 length: 16 residues. V lost 2 bases, J lost 3 bases, and 9 bases stayed unmatched. Germline V gives CDR1 LGHNA, CDR2 YNFKEQ. CDR3 coding DNA: TGTGCCAGCAGCCAAAACTTTGGTAGCGGGGACTACGAGCAGTACTTC. This sequence encodes CASSQNFGSGDYEQYF.

V gene TRBV3-1 (or the pseudogene TRBV3-2) combines with J gene TRBJ2-5, with no clear D. Trimming took off 1 base at V and 3 bases at J, with 9 bases between the two ends. CDR3 length: 14 amino acids. Germline assignment: CDR1 LGHDT and CDR2 YNNKEL (reference sequence). For the CDR3, the DNA is TGTGCCAGCAGCCAAGTTTTGCGGAAAGAGACCCAGTACTTC. Translating it yields CASSQVLRKETQYF.

This clone was counted a few times. As DNA, the CDR3 is TGTGCCAGCAGCTGGTTCAGAGCCGATACCCGGGCGGGGGAGACCCAGTACTTC. This sequence encodes CASSWFRADTRAGETQYF. V and J are TRBV5-6 and TRBJ2-5, with a possible D match to TRBD2 (6 bases). The V and J ends lost 3 bases and 5 bases respectively, with 26 bases between them. Germline-derived CDR1 and CDR2 are SGHDT and YYEEEE. This CDR3 contains 18 residues.

The chain links TRBV18 to TRBJ2-5, with TRBD1 identical over 10 bases. The CDR3 runs to 14 residues. The germline gives CDR1 KGHSH, CDR2 LQKENI. After removal of 3 bases from V and 5 bases from J, the junction contained 3 bases not matched to a gene. The CDR3 loop is CASSPGTGAETQYF. The DNA for the CDR3 is TGTGCCAGCTCACCCGGGACAGGGGCTGAGACCCAGTACTTC.

The V gene is TRBV3-1 (or the pseudogene TRBV3-2), the J gene TRBJ1-2; D is perhaps TRBD1 (5 bases). The CDR3 contains 13 residues. V dropped 6 bases and J dropped 1 base, with 9 bases sitting between them. Germline CDR1 LGHDT, CDR2 YNNKEL (reference sequence). This CDR3 is CASSIDSNYGYTF. The CDR3 DNA follows: TGTGCCAGCAGTATAGACAGTAACTATGGCTACACCTTC.

This clone was counted a few times. This rearrangement joins TRBV12-3 or TRBV12-4 to TRBJ1-1; 9 nucleotides agree with TRBD1. The J segment lost 6 bases and the V segment lost 5 bases, leaving 4 bases of the junction unmatched. This CDR3 is built from 13 residues. Here the CDR3 DNA reads TGTGCCAGCAGTCCGGACAGGGGCTCTGAAGCTTTCTTT. Amino acid sequence: CASSPDRGSEAFF.

V is TRBV4-2 and J is TRBJ2-2, with unresolved D. V lost 1 base to trimming and J lost 7 bases, with 10 bases between them. Germline assignment: CDR1 LGHNA and CDR2 YNFKEQ. The CDR3 runs 14 residues. CDR3 residues: CASSQVSERGELFF. The CDR3 bases are TGTGCCAGCAGCCAAGTAAGCGAACGCGGGGAGCTGTTTTTT.

J is TRBJ1-1 and V is TRBV10-2; D unresolved. V was shortened by 3 bases and J by 1 base, with 6 bases between the two germline ends. CDR1 is WSHSY, CDR2 SAAADI, per germline. The CDR3 is 13 amino acids. CDR3 protein: CASSESTNTEAFF. The CDR3 region has the DNA TGCGCCAGCAGTGAAAGCACGAACACTGAAGCTTTCTTT.

The chain is built from TRBV3-1 (or the pseudogene TRBV3-2) and TRBJ1-2; 8 bases align to TRBD1. Trimming at V came to 3 bases and at J to 7 bases, leaving 7 bases not matched to a gene. This CDR3 contains 14 residues. Germline V CDR1 and CDR2: LGHDT, YNNKEL (reference sequence). The CDR3 DNA follows: TGTGCCAGCAGCCAGGGGCAGGGGGCAGGTGGCTACACCTTC. It yields the protein CASSQGQGAGGYTF.

The J gene is TRBJ1-2, the V gene TRBV4-1; no reliable D call. From germline, CDR1 is MGHRA and CDR2 YSYEKL. The length of the CDR3 is 16 residues. The V end lost 0 bases, the J end lost 8 bases, and 19 bases lay between the germline ends. The CDR3 DNA reads as TGCGCCAGCAGCCAAGAAAAATTGGGGATGAGGAGGGGCTACACCTTC. Protein sequence: CASSQEKLGMRRGYTF.

This clone was seen more than once but under ten times. The chain couples TRBV19 to TRBJ1-5, with 10 bases that match TRBD1. After removal of 4 bases from V and 0 bases from J, the junction contained 6 bases not matched to a gene. The CDR3 contains 17 residues. Per germline, CDR1 LNHDA and CDR2 SQIVND (reference sequence). This CDR3 reads CASSTGQGGNSNQPQHF. The CDR3 coding sequence is TGTGCCAGTAGTACAGGACAGGGGGGAAATAGCAATCAGCCCCAGCATTTT.